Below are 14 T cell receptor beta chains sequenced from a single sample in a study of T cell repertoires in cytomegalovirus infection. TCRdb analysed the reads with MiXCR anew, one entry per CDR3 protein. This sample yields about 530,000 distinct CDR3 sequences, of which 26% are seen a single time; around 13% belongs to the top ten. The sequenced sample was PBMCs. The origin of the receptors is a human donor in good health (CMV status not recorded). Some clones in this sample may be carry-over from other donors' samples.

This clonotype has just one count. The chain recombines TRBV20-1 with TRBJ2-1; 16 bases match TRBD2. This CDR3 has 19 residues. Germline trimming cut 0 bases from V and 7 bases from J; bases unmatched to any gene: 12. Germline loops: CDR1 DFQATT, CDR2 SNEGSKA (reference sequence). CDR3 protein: CSARERTGTSGRVMNEQFF. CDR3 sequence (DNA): TGCAGTGCTAGAGAGAGAACCGGGACTAGCGGGAGGGTTATGAATGAGCAGTTCTTC.

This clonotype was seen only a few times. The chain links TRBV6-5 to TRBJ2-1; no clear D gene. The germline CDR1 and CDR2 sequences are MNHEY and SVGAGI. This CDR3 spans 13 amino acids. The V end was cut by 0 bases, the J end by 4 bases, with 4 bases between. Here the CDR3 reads CASSYSDYNEQFF. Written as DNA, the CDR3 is TGTGCCAGCAGTTACTCTGATTACAATGAGCAGTTCTTC.

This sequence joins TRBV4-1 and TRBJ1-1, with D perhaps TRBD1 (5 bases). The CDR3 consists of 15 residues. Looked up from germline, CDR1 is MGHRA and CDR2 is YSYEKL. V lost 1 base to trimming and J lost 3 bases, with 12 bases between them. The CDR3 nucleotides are TGCGCCAGCAGCCAAGGATTCGGGGCGGACACTGAAGCTTTCTTT. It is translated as CASSQGFGADTEAFF.

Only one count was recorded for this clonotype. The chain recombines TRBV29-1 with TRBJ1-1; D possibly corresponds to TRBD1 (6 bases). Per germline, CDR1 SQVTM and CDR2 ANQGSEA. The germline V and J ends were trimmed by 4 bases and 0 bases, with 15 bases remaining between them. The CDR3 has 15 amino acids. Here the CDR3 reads CSVAGGLLMNTEAFF. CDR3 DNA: TGCAGCGTTGCGGGGGGCCTGCTTATGAACACTGAAGCTTTCTTT.

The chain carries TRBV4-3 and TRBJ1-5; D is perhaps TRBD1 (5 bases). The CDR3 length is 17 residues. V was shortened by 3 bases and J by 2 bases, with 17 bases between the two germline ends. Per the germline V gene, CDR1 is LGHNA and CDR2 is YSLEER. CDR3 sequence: CASSQDTEEFRNQPQHF. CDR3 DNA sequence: TGCGCCAGCAGCCAGGACACCGAGGAGTTCCGCAATCAGCCCCAGCATTTT.

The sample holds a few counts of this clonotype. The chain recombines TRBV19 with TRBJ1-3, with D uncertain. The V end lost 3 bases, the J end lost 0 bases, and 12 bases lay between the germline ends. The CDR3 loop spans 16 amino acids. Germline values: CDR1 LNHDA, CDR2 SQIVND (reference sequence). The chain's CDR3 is CASSILTVSSGNTIYF. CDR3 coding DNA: TGTGCCAGTAGTATCCTCACGGTATCCTCTGGAAACACCATATATTTT.

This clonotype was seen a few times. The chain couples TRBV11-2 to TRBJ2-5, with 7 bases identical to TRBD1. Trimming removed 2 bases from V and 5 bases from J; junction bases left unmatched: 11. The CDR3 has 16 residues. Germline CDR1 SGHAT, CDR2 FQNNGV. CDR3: CASSLLVETGKETQYF. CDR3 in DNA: TGTGCCAGCAGCTTATTGGTTGAGACAGGGAAGGAGACCCAGTACTTC.

The CDR3 protein is CASSPGSGRGNEQFF. In DNA, the CDR3 is TGTGCCAGCAGCCCAGGAAGCGGGAGGGGCAATGAGCAGTTCTTC. This chain connects TRBV7-9 to TRBJ2-1; 10 bases align to TRBD2. Germline V gives CDR1 SEHNR, CDR2 FQNEAQ (reference sequence). With 5 bases clipped from V and 6 bases from J, the junction kept 7 bases outside the gene matches. This CDR3 comprises 15 residues. The complete variable domain, with remaining parts taken from reference TRBV7-9 and TRBJ2-1, reads DTGVSQNPRHKITKRGQNVTFRCDPISEHNRLYWYRQTLGQGPEFLTYFQNEAQLEKSRLLSDRFSAERPKGSFSTLEIQRTEQGDSAMYLCASSPGSGRGNEQFFGPGTRLTVL.

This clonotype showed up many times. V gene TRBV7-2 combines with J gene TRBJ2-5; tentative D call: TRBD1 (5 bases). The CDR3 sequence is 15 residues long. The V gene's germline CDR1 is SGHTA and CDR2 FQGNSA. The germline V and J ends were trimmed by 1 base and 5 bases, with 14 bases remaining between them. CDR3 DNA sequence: TGTGCCAGCAGCTTAGGGGGCCTCACTTTGGAGACCCAGTACTTC. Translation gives CASSLGGLTLETQYF.

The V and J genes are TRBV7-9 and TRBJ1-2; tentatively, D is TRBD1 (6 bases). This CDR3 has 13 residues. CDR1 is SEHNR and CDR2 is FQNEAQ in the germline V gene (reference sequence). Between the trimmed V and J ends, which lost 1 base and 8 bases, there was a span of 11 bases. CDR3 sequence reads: CASSLDRDGGYTF. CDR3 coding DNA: TGTGCCAGCAGCTTAGACAGGGACGGAGGCTACACCTTC. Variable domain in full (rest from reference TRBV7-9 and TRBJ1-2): DTGVSQNPRHKITKRGQNVTFRCDPISEHNRLYWYRQTLGQGPEFLTYFQNEAQLEKSRLLSDRFSAERPKGSFSTLEIQRTEQGDSAMYLCASSLDRDGGYTFGSGTRLTVV.

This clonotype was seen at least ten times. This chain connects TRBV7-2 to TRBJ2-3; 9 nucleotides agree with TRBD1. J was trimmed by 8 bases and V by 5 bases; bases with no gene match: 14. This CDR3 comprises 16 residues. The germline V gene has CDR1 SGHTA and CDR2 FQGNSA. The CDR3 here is CASSLYPGTGRSTQYF. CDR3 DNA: TGTGCCAGCAGCCTGTACCCCGGGACAGGGCGTTCTACGCAGTATTTT.

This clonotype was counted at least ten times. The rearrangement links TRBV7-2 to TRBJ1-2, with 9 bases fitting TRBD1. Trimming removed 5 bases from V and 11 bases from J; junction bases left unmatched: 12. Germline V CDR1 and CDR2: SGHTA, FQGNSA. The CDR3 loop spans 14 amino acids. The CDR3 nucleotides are TGTGCCAGCAGCCTCGGACAGGGGTCGGGTAGTTACACCTTC. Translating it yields CASSLGQGSGSYTF. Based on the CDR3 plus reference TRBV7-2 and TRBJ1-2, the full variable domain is GAGVSQSPSNKVTEKGKDVELRCDPISGHTALYWYRQSLGQGLEFLIYFQGNSAPDKSGLPSDRFSAERTGGSVSTLTIQRTQQEDSAVYLCASSLGQGSGSYTFGSGTRLTVV.

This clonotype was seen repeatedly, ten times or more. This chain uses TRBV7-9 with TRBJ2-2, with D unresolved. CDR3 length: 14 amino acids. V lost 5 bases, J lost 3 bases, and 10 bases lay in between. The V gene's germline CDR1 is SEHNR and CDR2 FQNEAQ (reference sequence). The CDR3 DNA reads TGTGCCAGCAGCCAGCTTGCTGACACCGGGGAGCTGTTTTTT. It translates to CASSQLADTGELFF.

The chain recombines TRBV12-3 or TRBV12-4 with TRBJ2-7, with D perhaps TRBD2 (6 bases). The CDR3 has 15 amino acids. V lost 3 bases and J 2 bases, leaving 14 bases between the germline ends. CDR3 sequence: CASSFGLGGPYEQYF. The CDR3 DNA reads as TGTGCCAGCAGTTTTGGGCTCGGGGGTCCCTACGAGCAGTACTTC.